The following is a TCR beta chain sequence with its context. The target antigen is unknown. Germline V CDR1 and CDR2: MNHNS, SASEGT. The CDR3 is 17 residues long. The V segment lost 3 bases and the J segment 7 bases; nucleotides outside the gene matches: 15. With 60 Vbeta and 13 Jbeta primers, the PCR was carried out. Some clones are missing from TCRdb's copy, which holds only in-frame ones; the method was immunoSEQ multiplex PCR. The data show 100,000 to 150,000 clones, with over 60% seen just once and about 2% held by the top ten. This record belongs to a study of cytomegalovirus exposure and HLA in healthy donors. Study information: Some 85 million unique TCRs, all from HLA-typed donors, were included in an early release of the data.

Study outcomes and limitations: Analysis was performed later, and it showed HLA-associated TCR beta chains to be more clonally expanded than equally common others.

The receptor comes from a man aged 18 to 29 in good health and CMV-seronegative. The J gene is TRBJ2-1, the V gene TRBV6-1; TRBD2 aligns across 7 bases. The sample comprised PBMCs. The CDR3 DNA is TGTGCCAGCAGTGAGGGGAAAGCGGGGTGGAAGCGGAATGAGCAGTTCTTC. Amino acids: CASSEGKAGWKRNEQFF.